This T cell receptor beta chain was recovered during a study of cytomegalovirus exposure and HLA in healthy donors. Study results and limitations: In a later analysis, DRB1 alleles had the most associated TCRs; HLA-C alleles the fewest.

In the PCR, 60 Vbeta and 13 Jbeta primers were used. Sequencing was performed with immunoSEQ multiplex PCR; in TCRdb, only in-frame clones are kept and a portion is missing. The top ten clones hold about 4.9% of a sample with approximately 160,000 clones, more than 80% of them seen once. A note on this clone: What it binds is not known.

From germline, CDR1 is SNHLY and CDR2 FYNNEI. V shed 6 bases, J shed 3 bases, and the junction held 8 bases outside the gene matches. CDR3 size: 15 residues. The chain combines TRBV2 with TRBJ2-1; 7 bases are shared with TRBD1. Material: PBMCs. This sequence originates from a man younger than 35 in good health and CMV-seronegative. CDR3 DNA sequence: TGTGCCAGCAGAACTAAAACAGGGGACTACAATGAGCAGTTCTTC. Amino acids: CASRTKTGDYNEQFF.